This T cell receptor beta chain stems from a study of cytomegalovirus exposure and HLA in healthy donors. Findings and limits, study-wide: Associated with cytomegalovirus, according to the listing, were 150 to 200 TCR beta chains.

Note on this clone: The target antigen is unknown.

The PCR used 60 Vbeta and 13 Jbeta primers. Original methodology: The count from a later analysis was some 80 million unique TCR beta chains, some 9.9 million of them shared. Generated by immunoSEQ multiplex PCR, the TCRdb table keeps only in-frame clones and is missing some. The V and J calls and clone size are taken from that table; D and trimming were inferred from the DNA. The table includes around 200,000 clones, under 85% detected once. The specimen was PBMCs. The clonotype originates from a man in his fifties or sixties in good health and CMV-seronegative.

The CDR3 coding sequence is TGTGCCAGCAGCTTAGTCGCGGGAGGGGAAAGAGATACGCAGTATTTT. It yields the protein CASSLVAGGERDTQYF. This chain uses TRBV7-9 with TRBJ2-3, with 9 bases aligning to TRBD2. Germline CDR1 reads SEHNR; CDR2 reads FQNEAQ (reference sequence). The J segment lost 5 bases and the V segment lost 1 base, leaving 7 bases of the junction unmatched. The CDR3 is 16 residues long.